This TCR beta chain was captured in a study of blood T cell repertoires in COVID-19. Germline V gene lookup returns CDR1 MNHEY and CDR2 SMNVEV (reference sequence). The CDR3 is made up of 13 amino acids. V lost 5 bases, J lost 11 bases, and 17 bases lay in between. Some clones are missing from TCRdb's copy, which holds only in-frame ones; the method was immunoSEQ multiplex PCR. The sample gives 290,000 or so clones, 85% of which show up once; approximately 5% is in the top ten. The source is a man aged 50 or older with active or convalescent COVID-19. The material sequenced was peripheral blood. V and J are TRBV27 and TRBJ2-3; D call uncertain. CDR3 region: CASSPEATLGQYF. In DNA form, the CDR3 reads TGTGCCAGCAGTCCCGAAGCCACCCTAGGGCAGTATTTT.